This TCR beta chain was sequenced in a study of CD8 T cells in ankylosing spondylitis. This clonotype was detected many times. The antigen is not known. In making TCR beta libraries, quantitative 5'-RACE with molecular barcodes was used. One entry per CDR3 protein results from TCRdb running MiXCR on the 5' RACE reads. The sample has 200,000 to 300,000 distinct CDR3 sequences, 7% to 10% seen once. Per germline, CDR1 DFQATT and CDR2 SNEGSKA (reference sequence). The CDR3 has 14 residues. Trimming left V 3 bases short and J 0 bases short, with 9 bases between. General study findings and limits: A motif of eight highly homologous TCR beta variants was seen as apparently characteristic of ankylosing spondylitis blood.

The origin of this receptor is a female donor with ankylosing spondylitis or in good health (not recorded which). What was sequenced was blood, either unsorted or a sorted T cell fraction (not recorded which). The rearrangement uses TRBV20-1 and TRBJ1-3; no firm D call. CDR3 in amino acids: CSASKPLSGNTIYF. The CDR3, as DNA: TGCAGTGCTAGTAAGCCACTCTCTGGAAACACCATATATTTT.